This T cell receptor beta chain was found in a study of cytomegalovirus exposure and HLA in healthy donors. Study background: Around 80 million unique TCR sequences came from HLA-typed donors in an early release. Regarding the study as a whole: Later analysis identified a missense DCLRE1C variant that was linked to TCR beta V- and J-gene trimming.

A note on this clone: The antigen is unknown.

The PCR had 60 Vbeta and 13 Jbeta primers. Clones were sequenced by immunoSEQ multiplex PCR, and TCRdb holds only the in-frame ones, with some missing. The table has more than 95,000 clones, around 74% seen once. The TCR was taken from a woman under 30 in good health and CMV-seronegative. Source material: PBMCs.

The CDR3 spells CASSVGQGAYNEQFF. CDR3 bases: TGTGCCAGCAGCGTGGGACAGGGGGCCTACAATGAGCAGTTCTTC. The chain links TRBV2 to TRBJ2-1; 11 bases align to TRBD1. The CDR3 contains 15 residues. With V trimmed by 6 bases and J by 2 bases, 3 bases remained unmatched. Germline CDR1 is SNHLY and CDR2 is FYNNEI.